These 30 T cell receptor beta chains were all obtained from the same sample, sequenced in a study of T cell changes during pregnancy in multiple sclerosis. Repertoires were generated with immunoSEQ multiplex PCR, while TCRdb's copy carries only in-frame clones and drops some. The sample lists about 52,000 clones, approximately 90% seen once, with less than 0.4% in the top ten. The specimen was CD4+ T cells from peripheral blood mononuclear cells, collected before pregnancy. The receptors stem from a female donor with multiple sclerosis, enrolled in a pregnancy study.

This clone has just a few counts. This rearrangement joins TRBV29-1 to TRBJ1-1; D unclear. The CDR3 contains 14 residues. CDR1 and CDR2 from the germline V gene are SQVTM and ANQGSEA. V was cut by 4 bases and J by 4 bases, with 16 bases left in between. In DNA form, the CDR3 reads TGCAGCGTTGTTGGCGGGCATCGGACCACTGAAGCTTTCTTT. This gives the protein CSVVGGHRTTEAFF.

The chain has TRBV10-1 and TRBJ2-5; unclear D gene. Trimming removed 2 bases at V and 4 bases at J, with 11 bases between. The CDR3 sequence is 14 residues long. CDR1 WNHNN and CDR2 SYGVQD come from the germline V gene (reference sequence). Here the CDR3 DNA reads TGCGCCAGCAGTGAGACCGGGTCCGGAGAGACCCAGTACTTC. Translated, it gives CASSETGSGETQYF.

The rearrangement links TRBV30 to TRBJ2-7; 13 bases are shared with TRBD2. With 5 bases clipped from V and 4 bases from J, the junction kept 8 bases outside the gene matches. The germline V gene has CDR1 GTSNPN and CDR2 SVGIG (reference sequence). This CDR3 comprises 15 residues. The CDR3 here is CAWRGGLAGFYEQYF. The DNA of the CDR3 is TGTGCCTGGCGGGGGGGACTAGCGGGATTTTACGAGCAGTACTTC. Full variable domain (rest looked up from reference TRBV30 and TRBJ2-7): SQTIHQWPATLVQPVGSPLSLECTVEGTSNPNLYWYRQAAGRGLQLLFYSVGIGQISSEVPQNLSASRPQDRQFILSSKKLLLSDSGFYLCAWRGGLAGFYEQYFGPGTRLTVT.

The J gene is TRBJ2-6, the V gene TRBV5-1, with a weak D call TRBD1 (5 bases). Germline CDR1 reads SGHRS; CDR2 reads YFSETQ. V was pared by 2 bases and J by 0 bases, with 9 bases between. The CDR3 loop spans 16 amino acids. In nucleotides, the CDR3 is TGCGCCAGCAGCTTACAGGTTCTCTCTGGGGCCAACGTCCTGACTTTC. Its protein is CASSLQVLSGANVLTF. Complete variable domain (other parts from reference TRBV5-1 and TRBJ2-6): KAGVTQTPRYLIKTRGQQVTLSCSPISGHRSVSWYQQTPGQGLQFLFEYFSETQRNKGNFPGRFSGRQFSNSRSEMNVSTLELGDSALYLCASSLQVLSGANVLTFGAGSRLTVL.

V usage is TRBV19 and J usage is TRBJ2-2; 13 bases align to TRBD2. Germline assignment: CDR1 LNHDA and CDR2 SQIVND (reference sequence). The CDR3 loop spans 17 amino acids. Losses at the gene ends were 7 bases for V and 7 bases for J; bases not matched to a gene: 12. CDR3: CASKVGLAGDLGGELFF. DNA of the CDR3: TGTGCCAGTAAAGTCGGACTAGCGGGAGATCTGGGCGGGGAGCTGTTTTTT. Looking up the rest from reference TRBV19 and TRBJ2-2 gives the full variable domain: DGGITQSPKYLFRKEGQNVTLSCEQNLNHDAMYWYRQDPGQGLRLIYYSQIVNDFQKGDIAEGYSVSREKKESFPLTVTSAQKNPTAFYLCASKVGLAGDLGGELFFGEGSRLTVL.

The chain couples TRBV27 to TRBJ1-2; 7 nucleotides align to TRBD1. This CDR3 is built from 14 residues. After removal of 2 bases from V and 4 bases from J, the junction contained 4 bases not matched to a gene. CDR1 is MNHEY and CDR2 is SMNVEV in the germline V gene (reference sequence). The chain's CDR3 is CASSLAAGGYGYTF. As DNA, the CDR3 is TGTGCCAGCAGTTTAGCGGCAGGGGGCTATGGCTACACCTTC.

The V call is TRBV7-8, the J call TRBJ2-3; 9 nucleotides line up with TRBD2. Per the germline V gene, CDR1 is SGHVS and CDR2 is FQNEAQ. Trimming removed 8 bases from V and 4 bases from J; junction bases left unmatched: 4. The CDR3 is made up of 13 amino acids. CDR3 amino acids: CASGGRAADTQYF. The CDR3 nucleotides read TGTGCCAGCGGCGGGAGGGCCGCAGATACGCAGTATTTT.

The V gene is TRBV4-1, the J gene TRBJ1-2; D may be TRBD1 (6 bases). This CDR3 region has 14 residues. CDR1 is MGHRA and CDR2 is YSYEKL in the germline V gene. The ends were cut back, 7 bases at V and 2 bases at J, with 14 bases in the middle. CDR3 DNA: TGCGCCAGCACCCCGAATGACAGGAACTATGGCTACACCTTC. Its protein is CASTPNDRNYGYTF.

The rearrangement uses TRBV7-5 and TRBJ1-5. TRBV7-5 is a pseudogene. The CDR3 is made up of 17 amino acids. In DNA form, the CDR3 reads TGTGTCAGAAGCCCCAATCGGGGTTTGTATAGCAATCAGCCCCAGCATTTT. Translating gives CVRSPNRGLYSNQPQHF.

The V gene is TRBV28, the J gene TRBJ2-7; 8 nucleotides align to TRBD1. The CDR3 has 16 residues. Per the germline V gene, CDR1 is MDHEN and CDR2 is SYDVKM. The V gene end was trimmed by 2 bases and the J gene end by 2 bases; junction bases not matched to a gene: 8. CDR3 in DNA: TGTGCCAGCAGTTTACGCCTGGACAGGGCCCCCTACGAGCAGTACTTC. This encodes CASSLRLDRAPYEQYF.

The J gene is TRBJ2-7, the V gene TRBV7-2, with D possibly matching TRBD1 (6 bases). This CDR3 region has 18 residues. V was clipped by 3 bases and J by 3 bases, with 24 bases between them. Per germline, CDR1 SGHTA and CDR2 FQGNSA. CDR3 DNA: TGTGCCAGCAGCTTGGGGATGGCAGGGGTTTCTGTTGTCTACGAGCAGTACTTC. This sequence encodes CASSLGMAGVSVVYEQYF.

This CDR3 is CASSPLSGAEAFF. The CDR3 nucleotides are TGTGCCAGCAGCCCCCTCTCAGGTGCTGAAGCTTTCTTT. The chain couples TRBV7-2 to TRBJ1-1; no reliable D call. The CDR3 consists of 13 residues. Trimming cost V 5 bases and J 6 bases, with 13 bases left between them. Germline V gives CDR1 SGHTA, CDR2 FQGNSA.

CDR3 DNA: TGTGCCAGCAGCAAGGGACAGGGAGTGCGGGAGACCCAGTACTTC. Translation: CASSKGQGVRETQYF. The rearrangement joins TRBV11-1 to TRBJ2-5; TRBD1 agrees at 9 bases. The germline CDR1 and CDR2 sequences are SGHAT and FQDESV (reference sequence). J was trimmed by 5 bases and V by 5 bases; bases with no gene match: 9. CDR3 size: 15 residues. The complete variable domain, with remaining parts taken from reference TRBV11-1 and TRBJ2-5, reads EAEVAQSPRYKITEKSQAVAFWCDPISGHATLYWYRQILGQGPELLVQFQDESVVDDSQLPKDRFSAERLKGVDSTLKIQPAELGDSAMYLCASSKGQGVRETQYFGPGTRLLVL.

The chain combines TRBV5-1 with TRBJ1-1, with a weak D call TRBD1 (5 bases). This CDR3 has 12 amino acids. Germline loops: CDR1 SGHRS, CDR2 YFSETQ. The V end was cut by 4 bases, the J end by 11 bases, with 15 bases between. The CDR3 protein is CASSRGQDAAFF. CDR3 DNA: TGCGCCAGCAGCCGAGGACAAGATGCCGCTTTCTTT.

The V call is TRBV6-5, the J call TRBJ1-1; no clear D. From germline, CDR1 is MNHEY and CDR2 SVGAGI. V lost 5 bases, J lost 2 bases, and 15 bases lay in between. The CDR3 contains 15 residues. CDR3 coding DNA: TGTGCCAGCAGTGGACGACGGGAGGGCAACACTGAAGCTTTCTTT. It is translated as CASSGRREGNTEAFF.

V gene TRBV20-1 combines with J gene TRBJ1-1; D not resolved. Germline CDR1 and CDR2: DFQATT and SNEGSKA (reference sequence). This CDR3 spans 11 amino acids. Trimming pared 3 bases from V and 9 bases from J, leaving 11 bases between. The CDR3 here is CSASPGVKAFF. CDR3 DNA sequence: TGCAGTGCTAGTCCGGGAGTTAAAGCTTTCTTT.

The rearrangement links TRBV19 to TRBJ1-5, with 7 bases fitting TRBD1. This CDR3 has 13 residues. Germline CDR1 LNHDA, CDR2 SQIVND (reference sequence). V gave up 10 bases and J gave up 2 bases; unmatched junction bases: 5. In DNA, the CDR3 is TGTGCCACCGGAGGACAGGGCAATCAGCCCCAGCATTTT. Its protein product is CATGGQGNQPQHF.

The J gene is TRBJ2-7, the V gene TRBV6-1; tentative D call: TRBD2 (5 bases). CDR1 is MNHNS and CDR2 is SASEGT in the germline V gene. This CDR3 has 13 amino acids. Trimming shortened V by 5 bases and J by 3 bases, and 11 bases separated the two germline ends. DNA of the CDR3: TGTGCCAGCAGTACATCGGGGAACTACGAGCAGTACTTC. Protein: CASSTSGNYEQYF.

The chain uses TRBV6-5 and TRBJ2-1, with 9 bases fitting TRBD1. The germline V gene has CDR1 MNHEY and CDR2 SVGAGI. The CDR3 has 15 amino acids. V dropped 6 bases and J dropped 2; count of bases not matched to a gene: 5. The CDR3 sequence: CASRRGQGTYNEQFF. CDR3 in DNA: TGTGCCAGCAGGAGGGGACAGGGCACCTACAATGAGCAGTTCTTC.

The chain joins TRBV7-8 to TRBJ2-3; weak D call: TRBD1 (5 bases). In germline, CDR1 is SGHVS, CDR2 FQNEAQ. The CDR3 extends over 17 amino acids. The V end was cut by 3 bases, the J end by 4 bases, with 20 bases between. CDR3 sequence: CASSFRPPQGIPDTQYF. CDR3 nucleotides: TGTGCCAGCAGCTTCCGTCCTCCCCAGGGCATCCCAGATACGCAGTATTTT.

The chain has TRBV27 and TRBJ2-1; 11 positions agree with TRBD2. The J segment lost 6 bases and the V segment lost 6 bases, leaving 4 bases of the junction unmatched. CDR3 length equals 14 residues. CDR1 MNHEY and CDR2 SMNVEV come from the germline V gene (reference sequence). The CDR3: CASRLAGVVNEQFF. CDR3 nucleotides: TGTGCCAGCAGACTAGCGGGAGTCGTCAATGAGCAGTTCTTC.

This clone was detected once. This chain connects TRBV6-5 to TRBJ1-2; 9 nucleotides agree with TRBD1. From germline, CDR1 is MNHEY and CDR2 SVGAGI. V gave up 6 bases and J gave up 8 bases; unmatched junction bases: 10. The CDR3 covers 14 residues. CDR3 region: CASRGDRAGYGYTF. For the CDR3, the DNA is TGTGCCAGCAGGGGGGACAGGGCCGGGTACGGCTACACCTTC.

This chain joins TRBV28 and TRBJ1-2; weak D call: TRBD1 (5 bases). The length of the CDR3 is 13 residues. The V end lost 2 bases, the J end lost 7 bases, and 11 bases lay between the germline ends. Germline assignment: CDR1 MDHEN and CDR2 SYDVKM. CDR3 sequence reads: CASSLMGGSGYTF. CDR3 bases: TGTGCCAGCAGTTTAATGGGGGGGAGTGGCTACACCTTC.

The chain has TRBV12-1 and TRBJ2-1; the table's D gene call, TRBD2, was not cross checked with the DNA. TRBV12-1 is noted as a pseudogene. The CDR3 is 15 amino acids. In DNA, the CDR3 is TGTGCCAGCAGCCCTAGCGGGAGGGTGTACAATGAGCAGTTCTTC. This codes for CASSPSGRVYNEQFF.

The chain uses TRBV7-9 and TRBJ2-1; D possibly corresponds to TRBD1 (6 bases). With 6 bases removed from V and 5 bases from J, the gap between germline ends came to 20 bases. This CDR3 has 16 amino acids. CDR1 and CDR2 (germline): SEHNR, FQNEAQ (reference sequence). The CDR3 DNA sequence: TGTGCCAGCAGTTCACCGGGACACCTACTAAACAATGAGCAGTTCTTC. It yields the protein CASSSPGHLLNNEQFF.

The chain has TRBV13 and TRBJ2-4; D possibly corresponds to TRBD2 (5 bases). V was shortened by 0 bases and J by 1 base, with 7 bases between the two germline ends. Germline-derived CDR1 and CDR2 are PRHDT and FYEKMQ (reference sequence). This CDR3 has 15 amino acids. The CDR3 protein is CASSLGGAAKNIQYF. CDR3 nucleotides: TGTGCCAGCAGCTTAGGGGGAGCTGCCAAAAACATTCAGTACTTC.

The chain links TRBV5-1 to TRBJ2-7; 9 nucleotides line up with TRBD2. CDR3 length equals 15 residues. The germline CDR1 and CDR2 sequences are SGHRS and YFSETQ. The junction had 10 bases not matched to a gene; V was cut back by 4 bases and J by 5 bases. The CDR3 reads CASSPGTSPEHEQYF. CDR3 sequence (DNA): TGCGCCAGCAGCCCTGGGACTAGCCCCGAACACGAGCAGTACTTC.

The rearrangement links TRBV7-2 to TRBJ2-1; 7 positions match TRBD2. The V gene end was trimmed by 3 bases and the J gene end by 5 bases; junction bases not matched to a gene: 4. Germline V gene lookup returns CDR1 SGHTA and CDR2 FQGNSA. The CDR3 sequence is 14 residues long. The CDR3 here is CASSLTSRNNEQFF. CDR3 bases: TGTGCCAGCAGCTTGACTAGCCGGAACAATGAGCAGTTCTTC.

V and J are TRBV28 and TRBJ1-1; tentatively, D is TRBD1 (6 bases). This CDR3 has 17 residues. Trimming removed 2 bases from V and 10 bases from J, with 26 bases in between. Germline CDR1 MDHEN, CDR2 SYDVKM. CDR3: CASSLNPLRQARLVAFF. As DNA, the CDR3 is TGTGCCAGCAGTTTAAACCCCCTCAGACAGGCCCGCCTGGTAGCTTTCTTT.

This clone was seen once. The chain carries TRBV13 and TRBJ2-7; TRBD1 matches at 11 bases. V was pared by 3 bases and J by 3 bases, with 4 bases of the junction left unmatched. The V gene's germline CDR1 is PRHDT and CDR2 FYEKMQ (reference sequence). The CDR3 runs to 15 residues. CDR3: CASSFTGTGGYEQYF. CDR3 sequence (DNA): TGTGCCAGCAGCTTTACCGGGACAGGGGGCTACGAGCAGTACTTC.